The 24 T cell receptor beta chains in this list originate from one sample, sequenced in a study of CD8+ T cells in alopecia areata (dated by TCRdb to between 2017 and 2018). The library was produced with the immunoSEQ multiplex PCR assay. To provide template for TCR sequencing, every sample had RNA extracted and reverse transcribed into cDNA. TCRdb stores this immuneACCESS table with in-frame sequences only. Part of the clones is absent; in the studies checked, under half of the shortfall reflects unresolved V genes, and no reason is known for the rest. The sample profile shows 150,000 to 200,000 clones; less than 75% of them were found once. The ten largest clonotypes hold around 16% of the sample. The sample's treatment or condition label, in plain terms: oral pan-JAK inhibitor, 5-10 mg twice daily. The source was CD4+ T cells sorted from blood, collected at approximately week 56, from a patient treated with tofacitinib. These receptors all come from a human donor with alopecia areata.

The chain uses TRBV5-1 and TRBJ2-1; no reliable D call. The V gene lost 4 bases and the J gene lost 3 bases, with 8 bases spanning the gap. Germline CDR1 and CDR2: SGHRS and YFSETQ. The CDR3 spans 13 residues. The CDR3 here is CASSPGSYNEQFF. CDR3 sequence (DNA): TGCGCCAGCAGCCCCGGAAGCTACAATGAGCAGTTCTTC. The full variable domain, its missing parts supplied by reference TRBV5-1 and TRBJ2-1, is KAGVTQTPRYLIKTRGQQVTLSCSPISGHRSVSWYQQTPGQGLQFLFEYFSETQRNKGNFPGRFSGRQFSNSRSEMNVSTLELGDSALYLCASSPGSYNEQFFGPGTRLTVL.

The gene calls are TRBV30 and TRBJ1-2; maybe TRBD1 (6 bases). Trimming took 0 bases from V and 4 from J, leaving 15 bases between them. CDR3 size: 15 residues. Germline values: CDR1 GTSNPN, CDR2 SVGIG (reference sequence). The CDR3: CAWSVQTGELYGYTF. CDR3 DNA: TGTGCCTGGAGTGTACAGACAGGCGAACTCTATGGCTACACCTTC.

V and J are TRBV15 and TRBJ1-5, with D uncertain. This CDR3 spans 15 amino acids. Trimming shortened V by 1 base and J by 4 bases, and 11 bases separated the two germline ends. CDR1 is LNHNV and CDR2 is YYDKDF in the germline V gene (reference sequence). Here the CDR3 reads CATSRGTPGNQPQHF. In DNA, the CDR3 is TGTGCCACCAGCAGAGGGACTCCGGGGAATCAGCCCCAGCATTTT.

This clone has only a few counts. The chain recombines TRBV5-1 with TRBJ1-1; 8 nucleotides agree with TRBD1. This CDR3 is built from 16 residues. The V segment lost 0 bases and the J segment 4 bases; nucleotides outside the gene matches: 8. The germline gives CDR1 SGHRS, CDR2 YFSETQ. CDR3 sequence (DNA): TGCGCCAGCAGCTTGGTCCCGACAGGGGCGGGCACTGAAGCTTTCTTT. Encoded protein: CASSLVPTGAGTEAFF.

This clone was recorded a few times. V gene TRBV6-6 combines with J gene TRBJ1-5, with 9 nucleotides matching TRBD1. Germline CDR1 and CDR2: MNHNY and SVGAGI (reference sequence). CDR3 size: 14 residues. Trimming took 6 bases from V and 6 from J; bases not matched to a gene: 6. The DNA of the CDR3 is TGTGCCAGCAGGCCCACAGGGGGCGGTCAGCCCCAGCATTTT. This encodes CASRPTGGGQPQHF.

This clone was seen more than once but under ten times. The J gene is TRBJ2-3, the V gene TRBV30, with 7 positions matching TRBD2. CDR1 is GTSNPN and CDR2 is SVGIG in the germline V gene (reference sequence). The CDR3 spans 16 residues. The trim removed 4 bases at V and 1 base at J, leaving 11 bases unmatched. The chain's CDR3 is CAWNGGASGRTDTQYF. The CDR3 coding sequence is TGTGCCTGGAACGGTGGGGCTAGCGGCCGCACAGATACGCAGTATTTT. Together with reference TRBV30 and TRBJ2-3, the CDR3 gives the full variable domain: SQTIHQWPATLVQPVGSPLSLECTVEGTSNPNLYWYRQAAGRGLQLLFYSVGIGQISSEVPQNLSASRPQDRQFILSSKKLLLSDSGFYLCAWNGGASGRTDTQYFGPGTRLTVL.

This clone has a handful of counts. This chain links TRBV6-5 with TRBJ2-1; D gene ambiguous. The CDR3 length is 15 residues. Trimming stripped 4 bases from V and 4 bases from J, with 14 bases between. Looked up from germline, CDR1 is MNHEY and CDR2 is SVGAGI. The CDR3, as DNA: TGTGCCAGCAGTTCCTCAACGTGGGGTTACAATGAGCAGTTCTTC. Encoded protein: CASSSSTWGYNEQFF.

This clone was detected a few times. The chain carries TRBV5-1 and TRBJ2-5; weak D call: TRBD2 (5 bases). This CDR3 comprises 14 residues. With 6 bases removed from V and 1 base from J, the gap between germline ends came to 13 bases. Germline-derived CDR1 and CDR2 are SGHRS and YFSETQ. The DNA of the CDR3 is TGCGCCAGCACGAGCGGCTATCCCCAAGAGACCCAGTACTTC. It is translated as CASTSGYPQETQYF.

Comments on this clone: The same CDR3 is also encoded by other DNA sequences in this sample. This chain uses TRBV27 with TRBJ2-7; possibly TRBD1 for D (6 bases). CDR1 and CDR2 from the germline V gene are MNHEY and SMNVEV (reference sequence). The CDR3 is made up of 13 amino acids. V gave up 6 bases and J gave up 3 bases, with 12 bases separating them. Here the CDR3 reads CASSRGFSYEQYF. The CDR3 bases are TGTGCCAGCAGCAGGGGTTTCAGCTACGAGCAGTACTTC.

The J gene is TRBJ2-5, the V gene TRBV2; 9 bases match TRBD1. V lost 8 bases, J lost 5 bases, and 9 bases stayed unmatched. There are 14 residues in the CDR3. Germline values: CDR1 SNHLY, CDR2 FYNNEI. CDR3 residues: CASEKGQGSETQYF. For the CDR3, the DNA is TGTGCCAGCGAAAAGGGACAGGGCTCGGAGACCCAGTACTTC.

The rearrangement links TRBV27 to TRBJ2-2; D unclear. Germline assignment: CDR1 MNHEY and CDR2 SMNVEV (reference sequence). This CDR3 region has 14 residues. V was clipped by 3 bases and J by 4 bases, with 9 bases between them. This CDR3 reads CASSLGSTTGELFF. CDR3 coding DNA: TGTGCCAGCAGTTTGGGCAGCACCACCGGGGAGCTGTTTTTT.

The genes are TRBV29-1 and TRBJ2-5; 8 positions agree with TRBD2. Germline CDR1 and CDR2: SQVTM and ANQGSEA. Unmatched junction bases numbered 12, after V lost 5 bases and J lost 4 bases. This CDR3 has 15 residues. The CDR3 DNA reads TGCAGCGTTCGGGGTACGGGAGGGGTAGGAGAGACCCAGTACTTC. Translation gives CSVRGTGGVGETQYF.

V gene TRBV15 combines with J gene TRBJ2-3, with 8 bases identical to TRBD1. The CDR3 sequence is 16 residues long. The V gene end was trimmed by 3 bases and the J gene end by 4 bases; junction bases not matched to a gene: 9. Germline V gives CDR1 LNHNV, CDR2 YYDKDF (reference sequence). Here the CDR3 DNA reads TGTGCCACCAGCAGTACTCAGGGGGCAGGGTCAGATACGCAGTATTTT. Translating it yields CATSSTQGAGSDTQYF.

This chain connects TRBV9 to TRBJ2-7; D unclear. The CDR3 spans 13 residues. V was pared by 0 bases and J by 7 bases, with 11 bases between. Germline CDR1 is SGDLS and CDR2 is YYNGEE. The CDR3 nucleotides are TGTGCCAGCAGCGTAGTCCCGGGCCGGGAGCAGTACTTC. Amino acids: CASSVVPGREQYF.

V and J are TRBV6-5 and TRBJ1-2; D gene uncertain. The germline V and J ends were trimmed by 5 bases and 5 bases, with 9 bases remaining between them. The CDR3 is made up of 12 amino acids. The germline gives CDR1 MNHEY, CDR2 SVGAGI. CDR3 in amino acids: CASSRAGYGYTF. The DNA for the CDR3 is TGTGCCAGCAGTAGGGCGGGGTATGGCTACACCTTC.

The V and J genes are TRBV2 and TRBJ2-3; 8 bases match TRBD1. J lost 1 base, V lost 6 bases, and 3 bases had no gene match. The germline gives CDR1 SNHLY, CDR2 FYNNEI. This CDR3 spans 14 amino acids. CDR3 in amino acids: CASRPGQGTDTQYF. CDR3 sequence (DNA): TGTGCCAGCAGGCCGGGACAGGGCACAGATACGCAGTATTTT.

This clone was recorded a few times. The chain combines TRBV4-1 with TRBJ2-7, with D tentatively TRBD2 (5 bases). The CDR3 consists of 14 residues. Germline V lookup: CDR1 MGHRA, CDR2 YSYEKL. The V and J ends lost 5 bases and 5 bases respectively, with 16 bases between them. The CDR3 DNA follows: TGCGCCAGCAGCTCACTTCCTAGCAACCACGAGCAGTACTTC. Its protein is CASSSLPSNHEQYF.

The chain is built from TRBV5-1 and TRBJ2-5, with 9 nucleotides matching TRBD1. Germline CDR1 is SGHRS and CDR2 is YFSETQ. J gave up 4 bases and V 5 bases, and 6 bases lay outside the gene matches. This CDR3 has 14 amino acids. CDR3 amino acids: CASRLGTGRETQYF. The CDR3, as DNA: TGCGCCAGCAGGCTAGGGACAGGGAGAGAGACCCAGTACTTC.

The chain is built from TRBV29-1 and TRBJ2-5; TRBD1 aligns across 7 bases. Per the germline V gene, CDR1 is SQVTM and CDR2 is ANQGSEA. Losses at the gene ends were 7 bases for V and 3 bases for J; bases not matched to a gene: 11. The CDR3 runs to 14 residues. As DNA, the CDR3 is TGCAGCGCCTGGGGACAGCCCGCTAAAGAGACCCAGTACTTC. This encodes CSAWGQPAKETQYF.

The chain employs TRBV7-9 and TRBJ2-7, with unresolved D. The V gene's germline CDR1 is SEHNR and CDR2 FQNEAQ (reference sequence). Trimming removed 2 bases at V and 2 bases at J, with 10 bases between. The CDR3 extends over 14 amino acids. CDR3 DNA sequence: TGTGCCAGCAGCTTAAATGACTTAACCTACGAGCAGTACTTC. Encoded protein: CASSLNDLTYEQYF.

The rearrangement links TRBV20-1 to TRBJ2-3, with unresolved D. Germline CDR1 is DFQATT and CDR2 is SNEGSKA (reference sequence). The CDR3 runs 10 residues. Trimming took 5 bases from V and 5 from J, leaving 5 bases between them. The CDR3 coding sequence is TGCAGTGCTGCGGAAGATACGCAGTATTTT. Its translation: CSAAEDTQYF.

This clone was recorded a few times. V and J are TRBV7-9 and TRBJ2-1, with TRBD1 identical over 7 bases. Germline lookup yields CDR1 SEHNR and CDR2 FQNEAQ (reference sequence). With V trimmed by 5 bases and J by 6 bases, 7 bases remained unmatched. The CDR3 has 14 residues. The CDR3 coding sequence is TGTGCCAGCAGCCAGACGGGACAGCTCAATGAGCAGTTCTTC. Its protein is CASSQTGQLNEQFF.

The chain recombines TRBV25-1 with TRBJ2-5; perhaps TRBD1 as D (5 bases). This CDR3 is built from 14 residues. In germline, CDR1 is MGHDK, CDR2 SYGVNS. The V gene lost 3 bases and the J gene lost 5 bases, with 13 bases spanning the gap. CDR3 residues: CASSDGAGFETQYF. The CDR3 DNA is TGTGCCAGCAGTGATGGGGCAGGGTTTGAGACCCAGTACTTC. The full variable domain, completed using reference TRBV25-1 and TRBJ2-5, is EADIYQTPRYLVIGTGKKITLECSQTMGHDKMYWYQQDPGMELHLIHYSYGVNSTEKGDLSSESTVSRIRTEHFPLTLESARPSHTSQYLCASSDGAGFETQYFGPGTRLLVL.

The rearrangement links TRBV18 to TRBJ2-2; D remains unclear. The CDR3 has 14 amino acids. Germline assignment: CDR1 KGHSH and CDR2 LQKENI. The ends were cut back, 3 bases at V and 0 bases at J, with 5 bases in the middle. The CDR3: CASSPGSNTGELFF. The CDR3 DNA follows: TGTGCCAGCTCACCGGGATCGAACACCGGGGAGCTGTTTTTT.